This TCR beta chain stems from a study of blood T cell repertoires in COVID-19. This clone has just one count. Trimming shortened V by 3 bases and J by 7 bases, and 4 bases separated the two germline ends. The germline CDR1 and CDR2 sequences are SEHNR and FQNEAQ (reference sequence). The length of the CDR3 is 11 residues. Assay: immunoSEQ multiplex PCR; the TCRdb copy retains only in-frame clones and omits some. The sample has fewer than 300,000 clones, over 75% seen once. J is TRBJ2-1 and V is TRBV7-9; D gene ambiguous. This clonotype was obtained from a young woman who had recovered from COVID-19. Material: PBMCs or T cells enriched from blood (not recorded which). CDR3 residues: CASSLTNEQFF. For the CDR3, the DNA is TGTGCCAGCAGCTTGACTAATGAGCAGTTCTTC.